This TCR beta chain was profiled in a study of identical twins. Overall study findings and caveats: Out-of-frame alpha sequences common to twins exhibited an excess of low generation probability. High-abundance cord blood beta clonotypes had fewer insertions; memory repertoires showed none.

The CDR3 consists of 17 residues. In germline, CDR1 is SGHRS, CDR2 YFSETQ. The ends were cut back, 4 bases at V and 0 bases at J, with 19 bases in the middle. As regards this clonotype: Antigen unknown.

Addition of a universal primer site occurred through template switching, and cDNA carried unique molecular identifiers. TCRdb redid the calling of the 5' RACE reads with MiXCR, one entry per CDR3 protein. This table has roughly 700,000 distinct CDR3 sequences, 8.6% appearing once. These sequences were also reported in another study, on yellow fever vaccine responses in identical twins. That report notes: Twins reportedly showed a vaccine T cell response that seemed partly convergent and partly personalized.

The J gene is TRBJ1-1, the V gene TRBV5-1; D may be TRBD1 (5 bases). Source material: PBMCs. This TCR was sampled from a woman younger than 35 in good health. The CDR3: CASSNTPTSGLNTEAFF. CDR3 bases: TGCGCCAGCAGCAACACACCTACCTCGGGACTGAACACTGAAGCTTTCTTT.